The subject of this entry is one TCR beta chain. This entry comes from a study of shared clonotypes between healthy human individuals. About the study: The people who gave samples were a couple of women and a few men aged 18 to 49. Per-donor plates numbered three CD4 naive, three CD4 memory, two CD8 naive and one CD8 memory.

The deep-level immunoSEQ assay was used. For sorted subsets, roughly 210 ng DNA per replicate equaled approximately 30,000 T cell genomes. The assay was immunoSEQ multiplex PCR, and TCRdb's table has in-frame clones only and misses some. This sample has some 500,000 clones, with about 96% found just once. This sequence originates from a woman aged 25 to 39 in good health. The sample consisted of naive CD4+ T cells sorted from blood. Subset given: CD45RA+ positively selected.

The CDR3 is CAWSMGDWTGELFF. As DNA, the CDR3 is TGTGCCTGGAGTATGGGGGATTGGACCGGGGAGCTGTTTTTT. The chain has TRBV30 and TRBJ2-2; D might be TRBD1 or TRBD2, each matching 5 bases. The CDR3 has 14 residues. V was shortened by 2 bases and J by 5 bases, with 12 bases between the two germline ends. Germline V gene data show CDR1 as GTSNPN and CDR2 as SVGIG (reference sequence).